This T cell receptor beta chain was sequenced in a study of T cells after yellow fever vaccination. Germline lookup yields CDR1 SGHVS and CDR2 FNYEAQ. The CDR3 is 19 amino acids. Unmatched junction bases numbered 17, after V lost 6 bases and J lost 6 bases. Via MiXCR, TCRdb re-called the 5' RACE reads, giving one row per CDR3 protein. The sample has around 100,000 distinct CDR3 sequences, under 6.5% seen once. The V and J genes are TRBV7-6 and TRBJ2-2; 12 bases match TRBD1. The source material was CD8+ T cells sorted from PBMCs, sampled 10 days after the yellow fever booster vaccination. The clonotype was recovered from a man younger than 35 who received the YFV17D yellow fever vaccine. The CDR3, as DNA: TGTGCCAGCAGTACGCCGGGACAGGGGGCCCTGAGGGGCGCCGGGGAGCTGTTTTTT. Protein product: CASSTPGQGALRGAGELFF.